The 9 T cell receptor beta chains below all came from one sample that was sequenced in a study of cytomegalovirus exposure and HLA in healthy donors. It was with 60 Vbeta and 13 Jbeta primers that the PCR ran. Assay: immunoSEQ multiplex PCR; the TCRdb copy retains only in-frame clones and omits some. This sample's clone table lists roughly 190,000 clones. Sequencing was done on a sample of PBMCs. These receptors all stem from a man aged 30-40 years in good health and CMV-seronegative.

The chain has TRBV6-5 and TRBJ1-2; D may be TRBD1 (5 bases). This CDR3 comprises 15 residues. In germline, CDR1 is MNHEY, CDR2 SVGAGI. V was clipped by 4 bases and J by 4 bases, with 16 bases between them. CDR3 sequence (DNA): TGTGCCAGCAGTTCCGGCCAGGGATTAAGCTATGGCTACACCTTC. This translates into CASSSGQGLSYGYTF.

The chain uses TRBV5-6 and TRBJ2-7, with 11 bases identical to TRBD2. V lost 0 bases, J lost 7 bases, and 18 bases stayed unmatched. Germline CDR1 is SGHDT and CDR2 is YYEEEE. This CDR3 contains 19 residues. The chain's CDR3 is CASSLEGLAGGPYPLEQYF. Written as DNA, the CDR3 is TGTGCCAGCAGCTTGGAGGGGCTAGCGGGGGGTCCGTACCCTTTGGAGCAGTACTTC.

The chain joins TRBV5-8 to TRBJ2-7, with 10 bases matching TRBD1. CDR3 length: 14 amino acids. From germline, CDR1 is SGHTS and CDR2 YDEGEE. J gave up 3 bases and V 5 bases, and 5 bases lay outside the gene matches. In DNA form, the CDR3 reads TGTGCCAGCAGGAAACGGACAGGGGGCTACGAGCAGTACTTC. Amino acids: CASRKRTGGYEQYF.

The DNA of the CDR3 is TGTGCCAGCAGCGCGCCCGGTAGCGGGATCACCGGAGAGACCCAGTACTTC. Amino acids: CASSAPGSGITGETQYF. This rearrangement joins TRBV7-9 to TRBJ2-5, with TRBD2 identical over 8 bases. V gave up 5 bases and J gave up 4 bases; unmatched junction bases: 15. Germline V gene data show CDR1 as SEHNR and CDR2 as FQNEAQ (reference sequence). The CDR3 totals 17 residues.

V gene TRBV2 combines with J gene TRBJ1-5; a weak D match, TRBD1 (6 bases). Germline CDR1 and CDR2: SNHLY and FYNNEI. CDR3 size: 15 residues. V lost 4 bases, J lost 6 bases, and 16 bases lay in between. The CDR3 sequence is CASSVDSTGAQPQHF. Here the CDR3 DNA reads TGTGCCAGCAGTGTGGACAGCACTGGGGCTCAGCCCCAGCATTTT.

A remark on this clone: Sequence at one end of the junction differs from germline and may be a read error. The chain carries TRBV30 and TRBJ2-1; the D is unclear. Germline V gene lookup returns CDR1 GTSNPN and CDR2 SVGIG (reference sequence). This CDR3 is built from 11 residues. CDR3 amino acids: CALQTYSEQFF. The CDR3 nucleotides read TGTGCCTTACAAACCTACAGTGAGCAGTTCTTC.

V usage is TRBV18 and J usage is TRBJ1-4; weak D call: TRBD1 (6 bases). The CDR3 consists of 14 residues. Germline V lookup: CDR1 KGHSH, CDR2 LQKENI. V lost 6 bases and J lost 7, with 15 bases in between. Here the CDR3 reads CASSAGAGREKLFF. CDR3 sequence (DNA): TGTGCCAGCTCGGCGGGGGCAGGGCGTGAAAAACTGTTTTTT.

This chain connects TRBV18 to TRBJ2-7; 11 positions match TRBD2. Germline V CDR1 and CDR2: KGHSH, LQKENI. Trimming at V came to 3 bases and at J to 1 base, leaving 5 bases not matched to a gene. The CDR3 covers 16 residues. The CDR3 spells CASSPAGTSGSYEQYF. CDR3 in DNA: TGTGCCAGCTCACCGGCGGGGACTAGCGGATCCTACGAGCAGTACTTC.

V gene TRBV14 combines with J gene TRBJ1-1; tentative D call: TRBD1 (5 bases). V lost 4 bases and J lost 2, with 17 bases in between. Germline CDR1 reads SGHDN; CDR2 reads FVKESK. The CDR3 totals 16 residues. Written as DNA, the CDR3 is TGTGCCAGCAGCCGTTTGGGCGGTGGGGCTAACACTGAAGCTTTCTTT. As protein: CASSRLGGGANTEAFF. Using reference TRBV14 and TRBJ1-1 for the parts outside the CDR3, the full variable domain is EAGVTQFPSHSVIEKGQTVTLRCDPISGHDNLYWYRRVMGKEIKFLLHFVKESKQDESGMPNNRFLAERTGGTYSTLKVQPAELEDSGVYFCASSRLGGGANTEAFFGQGTRLTVV.